This T cell receptor beta chain emerged from a study of T cells of healthy individuals. The CDR3 runs 13 residues. The V end lost 6 bases, the J end lost 4 bases, and 12 bases lay between the germline ends. CDR1 and CDR2 (germline): MGHDK, SYGVNS. A single record per CDR3 protein comes from TCRdb applying MiXCR to the 5' RACE reads. The sample lists about 82,000 distinct CDR3 sequences; approximately 4.7% were seen once. In its sample, this clonotype was seen many times. The sequence was obtained from a female donor in good health. The rearrangement joins TRBV25-1 to TRBJ1-1, with a weak D call TRBD1 (5 bases). CDR3 residues: CASSTQGATEAFF. CDR3 nucleotides: TGTGCCAGCAGCACACAAGGGGCCACTGAAGCTTTCTTT.